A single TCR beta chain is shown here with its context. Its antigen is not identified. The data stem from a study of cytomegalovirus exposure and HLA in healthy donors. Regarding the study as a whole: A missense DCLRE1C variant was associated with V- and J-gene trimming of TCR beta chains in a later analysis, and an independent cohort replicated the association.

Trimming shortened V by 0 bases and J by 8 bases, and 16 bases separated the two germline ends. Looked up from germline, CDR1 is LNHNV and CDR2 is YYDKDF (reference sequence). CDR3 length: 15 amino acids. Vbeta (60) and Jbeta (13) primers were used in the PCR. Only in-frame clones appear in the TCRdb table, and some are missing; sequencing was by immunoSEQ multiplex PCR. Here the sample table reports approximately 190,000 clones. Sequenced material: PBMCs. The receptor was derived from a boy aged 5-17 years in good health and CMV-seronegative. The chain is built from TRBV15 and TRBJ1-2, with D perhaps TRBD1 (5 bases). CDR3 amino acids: CATSRDVVRVEGYTF. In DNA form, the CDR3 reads TGTGCCACCAGCAGAGACGTTGTCAGGGTCGAAGGCTACACCTTC.